This passage covers 29 T cell receptor beta chains from one sample sequenced in a study of T cell repertoires in cytomegalovirus infection. Each CDR3 protein gets one entry after TCRdb re-called the reads with MiXCR. The table shows around 230,000 distinct CDR3 sequences, with approximately 6.7% occurring only once. What was sequenced was PBMCs. These receptors were taken from a human donor in good health (CMV status not recorded). Some clones in this sample may be carry-over from other donors' samples.

Worth noting for this clonotype: This may stem from a read error, because a much larger clone lies one nucleotide away. The chain joins TRBV10-2 to TRBJ1-5; a possible D gene is TRBD1 (5 bases). This CDR3 is 13 amino acids long. CDR1 is WSHSY and CDR2 is SAAADI in the germline V gene. V gave up 3 bases and J gave up 5 bases, with 8 bases separating them. Written as DNA, the CDR3 is TGCGCCAGCAGTGAAGGGGCGGATCAGCCCCAGCATTTT. Protein: CASSEGADQPQHF.

This clonotype occurred many times. J is TRBJ1-3 and V is TRBV20-1, with 9 bases fitting TRBD1. This CDR3 is 14 amino acids long. With V trimmed by 4 bases and J by 3 bases, 4 bases remained unmatched. CDR1 and CDR2 from the germline V gene are DFQATT and SNEGSKA (reference sequence). The CDR3 sequence: CSAKGQGGGNTIYF. CDR3 bases: TGCAGTGCTAAGGGACAGGGTGGTGGAAACACCATATATTTT.

CDR3 residues: CAWGQGNEQFF. CDR3 coding DNA: TGTGCCTGGGGACAGGGAAATGAGCAGTTCTTC. The rearrangement uses TRBV30 and TRBJ2-1, with 8 bases that match TRBD1. This CDR3 has 11 amino acids. Germline V gene lookup returns CDR1 GTSNPN and CDR2 SVGIG (reference sequence). Losses at the gene ends were 5 bases for V and 7 bases for J; bases not matched to a gene: 1. The entire variable domain, with the rest obtained from reference TRBV30 and TRBJ2-1, is as follows: SQTIHQWPATLVQPVGSPLSLECTVEGTSNPNLYWYRQAAGRGLQLLFYSVGIGQISSEVPQNLSASRPQDRQFILSSKKLLLSDSGFYLCAWGQGNEQFFGPGTRLTVL.

This clonotype was detected ten times or more. The CDR3 sequence is CASSPSGGNYEQYF. The CDR3, as DNA: TGTGCCAGCAGCCCCTCGGGCGGCAACTACGAGCAGTACTTC. The V gene is TRBV7-2, the J gene TRBJ2-7, with no clear D. This CDR3 region has 14 residues. V lost 5 bases and J lost 3, with 14 bases in between. Germline V lookup: CDR1 SGHTA, CDR2 FQGNSA.

This clonotype was counted at least ten times. The CDR3, as DNA: TGTGCCAGCAGCGACAGGGGATCGGGCGAGCAGTACTTC. Translating gives CASSDRGSGEQYF. The chain uses TRBV6-2 or TRBV6-3 and TRBJ2-7; 8 positions agree with TRBD1. Per germline, CDR1 MNHEY and CDR2 SVGEGT. V lost 6 bases and J lost 6; bases outside the gene matches: 7. The length of the CDR3 is 13 residues.

This clonotype was detected ten times or more. The chain has TRBV6-6 and TRBJ2-3, with TRBD1 matching over 8 bases. In germline, CDR1 is MNHNY, CDR2 SVGAGI (reference sequence). This CDR3 region has 14 residues. After removal of 6 bases from V and 1 base from J, the junction contained 3 bases not matched to a gene. The CDR3, as DNA: TGTGCCAGCAGATCGGGACAGGGCACAGATACGCAGTATTTT. This codes for CASRSGQGTDTQYF.

This clonotype was seen only a few times. This rearrangement joins TRBV20-1 to TRBJ1-1, with D perhaps matching TRBD1 (5 bases). This CDR3 has 13 amino acids. Germline V lookup: CDR1 DFQATT, CDR2 SNEGSKA (reference sequence). V lost 0 bases and J 9 bases, leaving 14 bases between the germline ends. CDR3 loop: CSAREWGGIKAFF. The CDR3 region has the DNA TGCAGTGCTAGAGAATGGGGGGGGATCAAAGCTTTCTTT.

This clonotype was detected ten times or more. The rearrangement links TRBV19 to TRBJ2-1, with 9 nucleotides matching TRBD2. Losses at the gene ends were 7 bases for V and 8 bases for J; bases not matched to a gene: 6. The CDR3 runs to 13 residues. CDR1 is LNHDA, CDR2 SQIVND, per germline (reference sequence). CDR3 sequence reads: CASKWLAGHEQFF. For the CDR3, the DNA is TGTGCCAGTAAGTGGCTAGCGGGGCATGAGCAGTTCTTC.

This clonotype was recorded at least ten times. The chain joins TRBV7-2 to TRBJ2-5; tentatively, D is TRBD1 or TRBD2 (5 bases each). CDR3 size: 15 residues. The germline CDR1 and CDR2 sequences are SGHTA and FQGNSA. V dropped 0 bases and J dropped 5 bases, with 13 bases sitting between them. The CDR3 DNA follows: TGTGCCAGCAGCTTAGCGGGGCGGGCTCAGGAGACCCAGTACTTC. Amino acid sequence: CASSLAGRAQETQYF.

This clonotype was counted ten times or more. This chain links TRBV15 with TRBJ1-1, with D perhaps matching TRBD1 (5 bases). This CDR3 region has 14 residues. Trimming pared 2 bases from V and 1 base from J, leaving 8 bases between. Germline CDR1 LNHNV, CDR2 YYDKDF (reference sequence). The CDR3 bases are TGTGCCACCAGCAGACAGGGAAAGAACACTGAAGCTTTCTTT. It translates to CATSRQGKNTEAFF.

There are many counts of this clonotype. The chain is built from TRBV29-1 and TRBJ2-1, with a weak D call TRBD2 (6 bases). There are 12 residues in the CDR3. Trimming removed 6 bases at V and 3 bases at J, with 9 bases between. Germline V gene sequence: CDR1 SQVTM, CDR2 ANQGSEA. CDR3 nucleotides: TGCAGCGTGGACGGGAGCTACAATGAGCAGTTCTTC. This gives the protein CSVDGSYNEQFF.

This clonotype appeared many times. The rearrangement links TRBV7-2 to TRBJ1-1, with TRBD1 as a possible D gene (5 bases). Germline V lookup: CDR1 SGHTA, CDR2 FQGNSA. V lost 5 bases to trimming and J lost 0 bases, with 13 bases between them. The CDR3 covers 15 residues. Here the CDR3 DNA reads TGTGCCAGCAGCCCGCATGGACAAATGAACACTGAAGCTTTCTTT. Residues: CASSPHGQMNTEAFF.

V and J are TRBV20-1 and TRBJ1-1; TRBD1 is a possible D gene (5 bases). Trimming removed 5 bases from V and 3 bases from J, with 13 bases in between. The CDR3 is made up of 13 amino acids. Per germline, CDR1 DFQATT and CDR2 SNEGSKA (reference sequence). The CDR3 protein is CSAGLGGYTEAFF. The DNA for the CDR3 is TGCAGTGCTGGCCTCGGGGGGTACACTGAAGCTTTCTTT.

This clonotype was counted many times. The chain recombines TRBV4-1 with TRBJ1-1; D is unresolved. V lost 1 base, J lost 3 bases, and 33 bases lay in between. CDR1 and CDR2 from the germline V gene are MGHRA and YSYEKL. The CDR3 is 22 residues long. Written as DNA, the CDR3 is TGCGCCAGCAGCCAAGGCACACGTTCCCCCGGACCCCGGCAATCATGGGACACTGAAGCTTTCTTT. This gives the protein CASSQGTRSPGPRQSWDTEAFF.

This clonotype was seen repeatedly, ten times or more. The chain couples TRBV7-2 to TRBJ2-7, with 11 bases fitting TRBD2. CDR1 is SGHTA, CDR2 FQGNSA, per germline. Losses at the gene ends were 5 bases for V and 6 bases for J; bases not matched to a gene: 9. This CDR3 is 15 amino acids long. CDR3 DNA: TGTGCCAGCAGCGTTAGCGGGGGGGCTTTGAGCGAGCAGTACTTC. This gives the protein CASSVSGGALSEQYF.

This clonotype was counted at least ten times. The gene calls are TRBV6-2 or TRBV6-3 and TRBJ2-5; D unresolved. The CDR3 runs to 14 residues. Germline assignment: CDR1 MNHEY and CDR2 SVGEGT. The ends were cut back, 2 bases at V and 1 base at J, with 8 bases in the middle. CDR3 protein: CASSYTLSQETQYF. The CDR3, as DNA: TGTGCCAGCAGTTACACCCTGAGCCAAGAGACCCAGTACTTC.

This clonotype has at least ten counts. The chain links TRBV10-3 to TRBJ1-4; 7 nucleotides align to TRBD1. Germline V lookup: CDR1 ENHRY, CDR2 SYGVKD. CDR3 length: 14 amino acids. The V segment lost 6 bases and the J segment 5 bases; nucleotides outside the gene matches: 6. The CDR3 coding sequence is TGTGCCATCAGCGCGGGACAGAGAAATGAAAAACTGTTTTTT. Translation gives CAISAGQRNEKLFF.

There are many counts of this clonotype. V and J are TRBV20-1 and TRBJ2-5; D could derive from TRBD1 or TRBD2 (5 bases each). There are 14 residues in the CDR3. Looked up from germline, CDR1 is DFQATT and CDR2 is SNEGSKA (reference sequence). Trimming removed 2 bases from V and 5 bases from J, with 15 bases in between. The CDR3 here is CSARSGTYGETQYF. For the CDR3, the DNA is TGCAGTGCTAGATCAGGGACCTATGGGGAGACCCAGTACTTC.

This clonotype occurred many times. The CDR3 DNA sequence: TGTGCCAGCAGCTTAGTTGGAGCAACTAGTTTCCAAGAGACCCAGTACTTC. Translation: CASSLVGATSFQETQYF. This chain uses TRBV7-2 with TRBJ2-5; weak D call: TRBD2 (5 bases). Looked up from germline, CDR1 is SGHTA and CDR2 is FQGNSA. This CDR3 is 17 amino acids long. V lost 1 base to trimming and J lost 1 base, with 16 bases between them.

This clonotype was seen many times. The chain is built from TRBV11-2 and TRBJ2-7; D is possibly TRBD1 (5 bases). The CDR3 loop spans 14 amino acids. Between the trimmed V and J ends, which lost 1 base and 1 base, there was a span of 8 bases. The germline gives CDR1 SGHAT, CDR2 FQNNGV. The CDR3 sequence is CASSLGSGSYEQYF. The CDR3 DNA reads TGTGCCAGCAGCTTAGGATCAGGGTCCTACGAGCAGTACTTC. Full variable domain (missing parts from reference TRBV11-2 and TRBJ2-7): EAGVAQSPRYKIIEKRQSVAFWCNPISGHATLYWYQQILGQGPKLLIQFQNNGVVDDSQLPKDRFSAERLKGVDSTLKIQPAKLEDSAVYLCASSLGSGSYEQYFGPGTRLTVT.

This clonotype was detected many times. The J gene is TRBJ2-4, the V gene TRBV19; D gene uncertain. The CDR3 contains 16 residues. Germline lookup yields CDR1 LNHDA and CDR2 SQIVND (reference sequence). Trimming took 5 bases from V and 1 from J, leaving 15 bases between them. In DNA, the CDR3 is TGTGCCAGTAGTCCAACCCCTCCGAACGCCAAAAACATTCAGTACTTC. Protein sequence: CASSPTPPNAKNIQYF.

In this sample, this clonotype turned up many times. The rearrangement uses TRBV3-1 and TRBJ1-1; D possibly corresponds to TRBD1 (5 bases). The CDR3 contains 12 residues. V lost 1 base and J 7 bases, leaving 7 bases between the germline ends. From germline, CDR1 is LGHDT and CDR2 YNNKEL (reference sequence). The CDR3: CASSQGGLEAFF. Here the CDR3 DNA reads TGTGCCAGCAGCCAAGGGGGCCTTGAAGCTTTCTTT.

This clonotype was observed many times. The J gene is TRBJ1-1, the V gene TRBV6-6; D gene ambiguous. Germline CDR1 reads MNHNY; CDR2 reads SVGAGI (reference sequence). This CDR3 comprises 15 residues. V gave up 2 bases and J gave up 2 bases, with 12 bases separating them. The CDR3 sequence: CASSYGAIQNTEAFF. In nucleotides, the CDR3 is TGTGCCAGCAGTTACGGCGCTATACAAAACACTGAAGCTTTCTTT.

In its sample, this clonotype was seen many times. The J gene is TRBJ2-5, the V gene TRBV20-1; D not resolved. The CDR3 runs to 13 residues. CDR1 is DFQATT, CDR2 SNEGSKA, per germline (reference sequence). V was trimmed by 0 bases and J by 3 bases, leaving 8 bases between them. The CDR3 is CSARDVSKETQYF. CDR3 sequence (DNA): TGCAGTGCTAGAGATGTCTCTAAAGAGACCCAGTACTTC.

This clonotype was found many times. The V gene is TRBV6-5, the J gene TRBJ2-7, with 8 bases matching TRBD1. J gave up 0 bases and V 4 bases, and 5 bases lay outside the gene matches. There are 15 residues in the CDR3. Germline CDR1 reads MNHEY; CDR2 reads SVGAGI. The CDR3 coding sequence is TGTGCCAGCAGTTCCGGACAGGGAAGCTCCTACGAGCAGTACTTC. Translated: CASSSGQGSSYEQYF.

J is TRBJ1-1 and V is TRBV5-1; weak D call: TRBD1 (6 bases). Germline V lookup: CDR1 SGHRS, CDR2 YFSETQ. V lost 4 bases, J lost 0 bases, and 16 bases lay in between. The CDR3 is made up of 16 amino acids. The CDR3 nucleotides read TGCGCCAGCAGCCAACTTTCCGGGACACTGAACACTGAAGCTTTCTTT. Translating it yields CASSQLSGTLNTEAFF.

The chain has TRBV3-1 and TRBJ1-1; tentative D call: TRBD1 (5 bases). Germline CDR1 is LGHDT and CDR2 is YNNKEL (reference sequence). This CDR3 region has 15 residues. The germline V and J ends were trimmed by 4 bases and 1 base, with 13 bases remaining between them. As DNA, the CDR3 is TGTGCCAGCAGCCTGCGCGGGACGGGGAACACTGAAGCTTTCTTT. Translation: CASSLRGTGNTEAFF.

This clonotype was seen many times. This chain uses TRBV14 with TRBJ2-3; no clear D gene. Germline V gene data show CDR1 as SGHDN and CDR2 as FVKESK. This CDR3 region has 12 residues. The V and J ends lost 1 base and 7 bases respectively, with 6 bases between them. This chain's CDR3 is CASSQVAHTQYF. DNA for the CDR3: TGTGCCAGCAGCCAAGTGGCCCATACGCAGTATTTT. Drawing the rest from reference TRBV14 and TRBJ2-3, the complete variable domain is EAGVTQFPSHSVIEKGQTVTLRCDPISGHDNLYWYRRVMGKEIKFLLHFVKESKQDESGMPNNRFLAERTGGTYSTLKVQPAELEDSGVYFCASSQVAHTQYFGPGTRLTVL.

In this sample, this clonotype turned up many times. The rearrangement joins TRBV5-1 to TRBJ2-3; TRBD2 matches at 7 bases. V lost 2 bases and J lost 1; bases outside the gene matches: 4. The CDR3 contains 15 residues. Germline V gene data show CDR1 as SGHRS and CDR2 as YFSETQ. The CDR3 bases are TGCGCCAGCAGCTTAGGGGACTACCGCACAGATACGCAGTATTTT. Protein product: CASSLGDYRTDTQYF. Full variable domain (rest looked up from reference TRBV5-1 and TRBJ2-3): KAGVTQTPRYLIKTRGQQVTLSCSPISGHRSVSWYQQTPGQGLQFLFEYFSETQRNKGNFPGRFSGRQFSNSRSEMNVSTLELGDSALYLCASSLGDYRTDTQYFGPGTRLTVL.